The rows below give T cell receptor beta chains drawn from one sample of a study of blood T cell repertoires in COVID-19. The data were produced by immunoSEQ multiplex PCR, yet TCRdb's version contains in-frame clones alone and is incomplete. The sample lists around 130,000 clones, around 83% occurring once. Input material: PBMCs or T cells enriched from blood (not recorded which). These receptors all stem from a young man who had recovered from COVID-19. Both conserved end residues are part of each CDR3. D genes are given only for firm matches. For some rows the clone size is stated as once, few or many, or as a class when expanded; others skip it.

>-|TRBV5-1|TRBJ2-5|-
CASSLTLGLQETQYF
TGCGCCAGCAGCCTAACTCTAGGCCTCCAAGAGACCCAGTACTTC
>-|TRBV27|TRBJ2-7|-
CASSLSPLNEQYF
TGTGCCAGCAGTTTATCCCCCCTAAACGAGCAGTACTTC
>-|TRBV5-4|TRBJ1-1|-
CASSLGRDTEAFF
TGTGCCAGCAGCTTGGGGAGGGACACTGAAGCTTTCTTT
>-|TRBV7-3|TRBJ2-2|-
CASSPTTGSGELFF
TGTGCCAGCAGCCCAACAACGGGGTCCGGGGAGCTGTTTTTT
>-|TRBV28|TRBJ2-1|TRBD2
CASSSPGRGRNEQFF
TGTGCCAGCAGTTCCCCAGGGCGGGGGAGGAATGAGCAGTTCTTC
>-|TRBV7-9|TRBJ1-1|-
CASSSLDSLNTEAFF
TGTGCCAGCAGCTCCCTCGACAGCTTAAACACTGAAGCTTTCTTT
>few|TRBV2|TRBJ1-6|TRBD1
CASRGGQGRTSPLHF
TGTGCCAGCAGGGGAGGACAGGGTAGGACTTCACCCCTCCACTTT
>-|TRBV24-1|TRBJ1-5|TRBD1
CATSDHGTVYSNQPQHF
TGTGCCACCAGTGACCATGGGACAGTGTATAGCAATCAGCCCCAGCATTTT
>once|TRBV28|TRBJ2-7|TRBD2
CASSELAGTYEQYF
TGTGCCAGCAGCGAACTAGCGGGGACCTACGAGCAGTACTTC
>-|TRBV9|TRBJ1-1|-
CASSVLPSTEAFF
TGTGCCAGCAGCGTTTTACCGAGCACTGAAGCTTTCTTT
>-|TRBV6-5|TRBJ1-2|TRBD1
CASSYDRGYGYTF
TGTGCCAGCAGTTATGACAGGGGGTATGGCTACACCTTC
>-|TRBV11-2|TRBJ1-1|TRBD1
CASSPGFGTGAQIEEAFF
TGTGCCAGCAGCCCGGGGTTCGGGACAGGGGCCCAAATCGAAGAAGCTTTCTTT
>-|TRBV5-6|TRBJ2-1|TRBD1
CASSPGRDRVTYNEQFF
TGTGCCAGCAGCCCTGGCCGCGACAGGGTCACCTACAATGAGCAGTTCTTC
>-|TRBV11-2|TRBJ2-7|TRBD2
CASSLVSGGIYEQYF
TGTGCCAGCAGCTTAGTTTCGGGAGGCATCTACGAGCAGTACTTC
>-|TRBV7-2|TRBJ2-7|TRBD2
CAIAGLAGGKTTYEQYF
TGTGCCATCGCGGGACTAGCGGGAGGAAAAACCACCTACGAGCAGTACTTC
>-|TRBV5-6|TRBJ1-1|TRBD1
CASSLGTGDEAFF
TGTGCCAGCAGCCTCGGGACAGGGGATGAAGCTTTCTTT
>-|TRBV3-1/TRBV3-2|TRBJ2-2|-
CASSQGRSRLSGELFF
TGTGCCAGCAGCCAAGGTCGCTCCAGGCTTTCCGGGGAGCTGTTTTTT
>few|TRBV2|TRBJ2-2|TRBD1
CASSRRQGVATGELFF
TGTGCCAGCAGTAGGAGACAGGGGGTTGCCACCGGGGAGCTGTTTTTT
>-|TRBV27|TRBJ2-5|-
CASSFGWVLDAGNRRDTYQETQYF
TGTGCCAGCAGTTTTGGGTGGGTCCTTGATGCCGGCAATAGGAGAGATACGTACCAAGAGACCCAGTACTTC
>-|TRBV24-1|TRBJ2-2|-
CATSDLPGGWYTGELFF
TGTGCCACCAGTGATTTGCCCGGGGGTTGGTACACCGGGGAGCTGTTTTTT
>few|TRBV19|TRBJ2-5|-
CASSEGGTVQETQYF
TGTGCCAGTAGTGAGGGCGGTACCGTTCAAGAGACCCAGTACTTC
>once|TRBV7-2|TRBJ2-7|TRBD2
CASSLGGAGAPYEQYF
TGTGCCAGCAGCTTGGGGGGAGCGGGAGCCCCCTACGAGCAGTACTTC
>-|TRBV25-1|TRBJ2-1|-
CASSVTGFPYNEQFF
TGTGCCAGCAGTGTCACAGGGTTCCCCTACAATGAGCAGTTCTTC
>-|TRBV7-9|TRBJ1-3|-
CASDPRGGNSGNTIYF
TGTGCCAGCGATCCGAGGGGGGGAAACTCTGGAAACACCATATATTTT
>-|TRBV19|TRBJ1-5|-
CASSSPGQGGNQPQHF
TGTGCCAGTAGTTCTCCCGGCCAGGGTGGCAATCAGCCCCAGCATTTT
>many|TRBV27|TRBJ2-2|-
CASSLGGGGTGELFF
TGTGCCAGCAGTTTAGGAGGGGGCGGAACCGGGGAGCTGTTTTTT
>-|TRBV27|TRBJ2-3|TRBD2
CASSRRLAATQLDTQYF
TGTGCCAGCAGTCGGCGACTAGCGGCAACCCAGTTAGATACGCAGTATTTT
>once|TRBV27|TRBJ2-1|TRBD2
CASSYPPGLALNEQFF
TGTGCCAGCAGTTACCCCCCGGGACTAGCCCTCAATGAGCAGTTCTTC
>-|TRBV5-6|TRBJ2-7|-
CASISLAGRDNEQYF
TGTGCCAGCATCTCCTTGGCGGGGAGAGACAACGAGCAGTACTTC
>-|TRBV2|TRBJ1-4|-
CASRKTDSTNEKLFF
TGTGCCAGCAGGAAAACCGACAGCACTAATGAAAAACTGTTTTTT
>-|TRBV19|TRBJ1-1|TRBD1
CASQTGGNTEAFF
TGTGCCAGTCAGACAGGGGGGAACACTGAAGCTTTCTTT
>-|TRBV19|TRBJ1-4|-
CASSMVGVNGEKLFF
TGTGCCAGTAGTATGGTCGGGGTAAACGGAGAAAAACTGTTTTTT
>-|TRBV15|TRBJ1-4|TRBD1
CATSRDLGTVNEKLFF
TGTGCCACCAGCAGAGATCTGGGGACAGTTAATGAAAAACTGTTTTTT
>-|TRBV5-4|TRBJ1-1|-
CASSPVPGNTEAFF
TGTGCCAGCAGCCCCGTACCTGGCAACACTGAAGCTTTCTTT
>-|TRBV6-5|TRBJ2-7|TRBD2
CASRNPGTSVYEQYF
TGTGCCAGCAGAAATCCCGGGACTAGCGTTTACGAGCAGTACTTC
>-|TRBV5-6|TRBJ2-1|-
CASQWQDEQFF
TGTGCCAGTCAGTGGCAGGATGAGCAGTTCTTC
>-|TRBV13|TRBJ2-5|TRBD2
CASSWGLAGGRQETQYF
TGTGCCAGCAGCTGGGGACTAGCGGGAGGACGACAAGAGACCCAGTACTTC
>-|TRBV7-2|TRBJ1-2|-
CASSLGTQTGGYTF
TGTGCCAGCAGCTTAGGGACCCAGACGGGAGGCTACACCTTC
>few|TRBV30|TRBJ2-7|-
CAWSALVTSEQYF
TGTGCCTGGAGTGCTCTAGTTACGTCCGAGCAGTACTTC
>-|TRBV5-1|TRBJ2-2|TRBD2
CASSLRPGLDTGELFF
TGCGCCAGCAGCTTGCGTCCGGGACTAGATACCGGGGAGCTGTTTTTT